This entry concerns a single T cell receptor (beta chain). Together with a sample-barcoded 5' primer, a J-beta primer mix was included in a second PCR lasting about 6 to 12 cycles. TCRdb processed the 5' RACE reads anew with MiXCR; each CDR3 protein has one entry. The table includes 800,000 to 950,000 distinct CDR3 sequences, around 29% detected once. The CDR3 has 14 residues. Germline CDR1 is KGHSH and CDR2 is LQKENI. Trimming left V 0 bases short and J 5 bases short, with 7 bases between. The sample belongs to a study of blood T cells in healthy people across ages. These records were also assigned to another study, of T cells of mothers and their children.

The V call is TRBV18, the J call TRBJ2-2, with a weak D call TRBD2 (5 bases). This receptor was taken from a woman aged 40 to 50 in good health. The sample consisted of blood. The CDR3 bases are TGTGCCAGCTCACCACCGACGGGGACCGGGGAGCTGTTTTTT. This codes for CASSPPTGTGELFF. Complete variable domain (other parts from reference TRBV18 and TRBJ2-2): NAGVMQNPRHLVRRRGQEARLRCSPMKGHSHVYWYRQLPEEGLKFMVYLQKENIIDESGMPKERFSAEFPKEGPSILRIQQVVRGDSAAYFCASSPPTGTGELFFGEGSRLTVL.